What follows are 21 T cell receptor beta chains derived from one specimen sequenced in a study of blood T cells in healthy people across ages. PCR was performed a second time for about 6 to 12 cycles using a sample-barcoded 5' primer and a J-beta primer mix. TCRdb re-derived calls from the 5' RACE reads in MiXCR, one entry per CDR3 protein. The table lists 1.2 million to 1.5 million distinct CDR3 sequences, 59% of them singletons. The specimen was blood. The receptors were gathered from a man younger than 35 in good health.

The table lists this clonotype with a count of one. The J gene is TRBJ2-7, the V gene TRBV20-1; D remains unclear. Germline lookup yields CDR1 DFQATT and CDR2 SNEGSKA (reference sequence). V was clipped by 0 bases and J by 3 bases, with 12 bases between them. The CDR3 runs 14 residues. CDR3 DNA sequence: TGCAGTGCTAGAGATGCACAGCCGTTCTACGAGCAGTACTTC. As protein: CSARDAQPFYEQYF.

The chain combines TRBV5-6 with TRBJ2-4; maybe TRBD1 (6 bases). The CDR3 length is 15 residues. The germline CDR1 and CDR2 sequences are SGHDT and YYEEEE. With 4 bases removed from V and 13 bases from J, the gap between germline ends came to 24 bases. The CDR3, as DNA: TGTGCCAGCAGCCCTCGACGGCAGTCTATTCAGGGGCAGTACTTC. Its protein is CASSPRRQSIQGQYF.

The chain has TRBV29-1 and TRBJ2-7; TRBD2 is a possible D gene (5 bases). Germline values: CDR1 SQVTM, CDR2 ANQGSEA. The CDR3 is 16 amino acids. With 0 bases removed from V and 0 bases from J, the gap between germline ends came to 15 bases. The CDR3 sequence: CSVEDVNWGASYEQYF. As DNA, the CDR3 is TGCAGCGTTGAAGACGTTAATTGGGGAGCCTCCTACGAGCAGTACTTC.

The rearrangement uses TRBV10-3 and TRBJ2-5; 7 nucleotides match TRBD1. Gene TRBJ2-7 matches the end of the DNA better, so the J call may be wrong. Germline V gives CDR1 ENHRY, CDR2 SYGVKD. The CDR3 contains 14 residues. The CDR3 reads CAISGGTDTYEQYF. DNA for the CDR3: TGTGCCATCAGTGGAGGGACAGACACCTACGAGCAGTACTTC.

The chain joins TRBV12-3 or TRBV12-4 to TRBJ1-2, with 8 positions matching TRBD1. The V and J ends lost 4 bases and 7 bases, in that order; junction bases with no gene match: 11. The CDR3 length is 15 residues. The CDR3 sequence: CASSSGGGGAFGYTF. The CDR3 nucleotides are TGTGCCAGCAGTTCAGGGGGCGGGGGCGCATTTGGCTACACCTTC.

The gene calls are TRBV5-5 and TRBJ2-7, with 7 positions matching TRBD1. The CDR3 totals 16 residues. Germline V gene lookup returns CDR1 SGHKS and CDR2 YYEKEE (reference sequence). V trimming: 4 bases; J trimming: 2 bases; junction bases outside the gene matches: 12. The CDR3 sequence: CASSRGSVGQTYEQYF. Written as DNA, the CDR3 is TGTGCCAGCAGCCGGGGTTCGGTGGGACAGACCTACGAGCAGTACTTC.

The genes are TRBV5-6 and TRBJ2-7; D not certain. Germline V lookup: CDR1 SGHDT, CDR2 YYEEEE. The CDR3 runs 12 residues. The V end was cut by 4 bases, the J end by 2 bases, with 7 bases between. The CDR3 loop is CASSIQTYEQYF. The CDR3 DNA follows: TGTGCCAGCAGCATTCAGACCTACGAGCAGTACTTC. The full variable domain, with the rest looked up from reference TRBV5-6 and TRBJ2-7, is DAGVTQSPTHLIKTRGQQVTLRCSPKSGHDTVSWYQQALGQGPQFIFQYYEEEERQRGNFPDRFSGHQFPNYSSELNVNALLLGDSALYLCASSIQTYEQYFGPGTRLTVT.

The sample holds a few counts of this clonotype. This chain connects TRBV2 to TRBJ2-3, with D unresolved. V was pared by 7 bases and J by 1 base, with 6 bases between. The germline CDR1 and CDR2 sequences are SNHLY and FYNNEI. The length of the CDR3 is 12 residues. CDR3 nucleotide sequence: TGTGCCAGCATAGGCCGCACAGATACGCAGTATTTT. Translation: CASIGRTDTQYF.

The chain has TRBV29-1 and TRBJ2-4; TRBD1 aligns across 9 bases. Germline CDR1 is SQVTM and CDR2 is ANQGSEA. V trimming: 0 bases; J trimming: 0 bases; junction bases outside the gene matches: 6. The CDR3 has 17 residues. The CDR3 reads CSVEDPRTGEAKNIQYF. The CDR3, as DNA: TGCAGCGTTGAAGATCCGAGGACAGGGGAAGCCAAAAACATTCAGTACTTC.

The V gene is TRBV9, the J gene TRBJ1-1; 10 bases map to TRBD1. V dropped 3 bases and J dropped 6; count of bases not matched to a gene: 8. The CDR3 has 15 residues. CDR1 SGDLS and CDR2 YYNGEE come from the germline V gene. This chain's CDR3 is CASSAPGQGSAEAFF. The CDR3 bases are TGTGCCAGCAGCGCCCCGGGACAGGGGTCGGCTGAAGCTTTCTTT.

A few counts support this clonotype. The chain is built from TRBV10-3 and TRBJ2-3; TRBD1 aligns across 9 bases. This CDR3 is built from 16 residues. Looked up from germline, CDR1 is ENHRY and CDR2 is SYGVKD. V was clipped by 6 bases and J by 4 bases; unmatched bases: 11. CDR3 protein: CAIRTATGGLSDTQYF. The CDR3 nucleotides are TGTGCCATCAGAACCGCGACAGGGGGATTATCAGATACGCAGTATTTT.

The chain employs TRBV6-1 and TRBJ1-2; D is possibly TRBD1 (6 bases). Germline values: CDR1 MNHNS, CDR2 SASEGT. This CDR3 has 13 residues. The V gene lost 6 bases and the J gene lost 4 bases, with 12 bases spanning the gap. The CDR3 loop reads CASRTGQTYGYTF. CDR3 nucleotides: TGTGCCAGCAGAACGGGACAAACCTATGGCTACACCTTC.

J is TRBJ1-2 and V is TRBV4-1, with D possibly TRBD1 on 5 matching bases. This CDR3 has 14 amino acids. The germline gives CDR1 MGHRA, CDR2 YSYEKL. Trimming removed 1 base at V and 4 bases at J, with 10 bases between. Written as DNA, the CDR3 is TGCGCCAGCAGCCAAGTCCGGGGGACCTATGGCTACACCTTC. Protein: CASSQVRGTYGYTF.

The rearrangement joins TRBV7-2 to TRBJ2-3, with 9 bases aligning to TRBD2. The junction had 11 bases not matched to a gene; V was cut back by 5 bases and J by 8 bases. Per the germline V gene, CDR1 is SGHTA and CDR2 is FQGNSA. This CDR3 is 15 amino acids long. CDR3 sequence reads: CASSQTSGSRLTQYF. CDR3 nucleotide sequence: TGTGCCAGCAGCCAGACTAGCGGTTCAAGGCTTACGCAGTATTTT.

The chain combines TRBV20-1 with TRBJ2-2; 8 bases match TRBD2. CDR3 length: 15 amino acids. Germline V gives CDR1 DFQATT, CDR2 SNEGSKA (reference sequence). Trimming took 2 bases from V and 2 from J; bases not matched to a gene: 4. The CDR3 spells CSARRLASNTGELFF. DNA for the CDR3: TGCAGTGCTAGACGACTAGCGAGTAACACCGGGGAGCTGTTTTTT.

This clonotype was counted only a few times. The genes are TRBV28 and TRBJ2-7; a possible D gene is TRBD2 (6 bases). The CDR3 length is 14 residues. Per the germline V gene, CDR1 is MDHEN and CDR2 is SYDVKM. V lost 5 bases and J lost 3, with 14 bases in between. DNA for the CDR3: TGTGCCAGCAGTCTTCCGGGAGCCCACTACGAGCAGTACTTC. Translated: CASSLPGAHYEQYF.

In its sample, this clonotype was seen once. The DNA of the CDR3 is TGCAGTGCTAGAGACCTGAAGACAGGCCGCTCCTACGAGCAGTACTTC. Protein sequence: CSARDLKTGRSYEQYF. J is TRBJ2-7 and V is TRBV20-1; a possible D gene is TRBD1 (6 bases). The germline CDR1 and CDR2 sequences are DFQATT and SNEGSKA (reference sequence). The CDR3 runs to 16 residues. With 0 bases removed from V and 0 bases from J, the gap between germline ends came to 15 bases.

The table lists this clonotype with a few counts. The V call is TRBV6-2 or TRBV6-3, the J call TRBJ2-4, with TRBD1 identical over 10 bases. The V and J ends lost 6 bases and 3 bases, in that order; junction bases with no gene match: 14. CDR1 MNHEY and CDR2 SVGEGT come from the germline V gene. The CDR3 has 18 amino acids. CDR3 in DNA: TGTGCCAGCAGAACGGCCCCTGGGACAGGGGATGGCAAAAACATTCAGTACTTC. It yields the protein CASRTAPGTGDGKNIQYF.

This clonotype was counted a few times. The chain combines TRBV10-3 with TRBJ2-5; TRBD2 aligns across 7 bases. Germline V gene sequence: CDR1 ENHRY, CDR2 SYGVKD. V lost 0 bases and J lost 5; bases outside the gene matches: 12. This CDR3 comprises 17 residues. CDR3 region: CAISESGGAGFGETQYF. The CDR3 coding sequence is TGTGCCATCAGTGAGTCGGGAGGGGCCGGATTCGGGGAGACCCAGTACTTC.

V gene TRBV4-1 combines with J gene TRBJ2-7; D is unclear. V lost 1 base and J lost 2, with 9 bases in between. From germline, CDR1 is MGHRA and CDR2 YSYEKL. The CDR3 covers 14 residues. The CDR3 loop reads CASSQAAVTYEQYF. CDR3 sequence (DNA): TGCGCCAGCAGCCAAGCAGCCGTTACCTACGAGCAGTACTTC.

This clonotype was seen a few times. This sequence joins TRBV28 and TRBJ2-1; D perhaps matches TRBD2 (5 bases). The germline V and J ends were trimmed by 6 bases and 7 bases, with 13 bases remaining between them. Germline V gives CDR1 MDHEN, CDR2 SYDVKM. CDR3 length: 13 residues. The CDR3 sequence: CASRGTSSNEQFF. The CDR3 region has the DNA TGTGCCAGCAGGGGAACTAGTTCTAATGAGCAGTTCTTC. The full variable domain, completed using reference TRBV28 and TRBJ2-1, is DVKVTQSSRYLVKRTGEKVFLECVQDMDHENMFWYRQDPGLGLRLIYFSYDVKMKEKGDIPEGYSVSREKKERFSLILESASTNQTSMYLCASRGTSSNEQFFGPGTRLTVL.